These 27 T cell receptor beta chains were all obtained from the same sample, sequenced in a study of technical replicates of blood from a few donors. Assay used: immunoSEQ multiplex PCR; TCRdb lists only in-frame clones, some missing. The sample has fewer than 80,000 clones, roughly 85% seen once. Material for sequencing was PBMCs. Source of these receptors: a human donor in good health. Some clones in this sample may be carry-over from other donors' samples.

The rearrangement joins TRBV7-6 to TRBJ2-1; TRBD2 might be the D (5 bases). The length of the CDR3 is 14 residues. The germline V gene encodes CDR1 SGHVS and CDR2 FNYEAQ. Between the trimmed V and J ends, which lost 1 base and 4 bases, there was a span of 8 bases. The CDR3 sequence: CASSLGGGYNEQFF. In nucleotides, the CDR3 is TGTGCCAGCAGCTTAGGCGGAGGATACAATGAGCAGTTCTTC.

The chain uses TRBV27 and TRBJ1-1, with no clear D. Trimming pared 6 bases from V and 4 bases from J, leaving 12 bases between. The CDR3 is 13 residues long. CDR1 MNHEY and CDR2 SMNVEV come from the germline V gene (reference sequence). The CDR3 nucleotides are TGTGCCAGCAGGATTTTAGAGGCCACTGAAGCTTTCTTT. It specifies CASRILEATEAFF.

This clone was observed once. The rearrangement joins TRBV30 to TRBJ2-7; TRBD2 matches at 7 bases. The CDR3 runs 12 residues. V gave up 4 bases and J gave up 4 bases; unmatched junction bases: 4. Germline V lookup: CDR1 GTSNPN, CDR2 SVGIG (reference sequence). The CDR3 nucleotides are TGTGCCTGGACCTGGGGGGGGTACGAGCAGTACTTC. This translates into CAWTWGGYEQYF.

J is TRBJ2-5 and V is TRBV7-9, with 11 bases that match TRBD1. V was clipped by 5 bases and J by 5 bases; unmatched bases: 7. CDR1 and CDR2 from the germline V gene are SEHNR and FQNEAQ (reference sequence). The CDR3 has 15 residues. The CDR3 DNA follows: TGTGCCAGCAGCCTTGGACAGGGGGCTGTGGAGACCCAGTACTTC. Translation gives CASSLGQGAVETQYF.

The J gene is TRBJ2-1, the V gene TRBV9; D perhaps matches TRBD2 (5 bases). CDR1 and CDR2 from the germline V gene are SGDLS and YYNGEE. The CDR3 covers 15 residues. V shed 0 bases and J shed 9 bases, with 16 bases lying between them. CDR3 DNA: TGTGCCAGCAGCGTAGATCCCGGGAATGGTCCTGAGCAGTTCTTC. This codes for CASSVDPGNGPEQFF.

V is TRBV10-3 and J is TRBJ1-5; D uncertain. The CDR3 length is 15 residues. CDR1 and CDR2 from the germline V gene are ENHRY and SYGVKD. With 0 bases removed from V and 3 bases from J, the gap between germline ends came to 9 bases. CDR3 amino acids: CAISESEGNNQPQHF. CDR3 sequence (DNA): TGTGCCATCAGTGAGTCTGAGGGAAACAATCAGCCCCAGCATTTT.

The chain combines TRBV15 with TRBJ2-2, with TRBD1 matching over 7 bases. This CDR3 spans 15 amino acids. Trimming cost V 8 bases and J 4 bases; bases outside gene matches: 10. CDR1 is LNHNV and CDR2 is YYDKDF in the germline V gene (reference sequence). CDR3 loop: CATRGQGVGTGELFF. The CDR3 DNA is TGTGCCACCCGCGGGCAGGGGGTGGGCACCGGGGAGCTGTTTTTT. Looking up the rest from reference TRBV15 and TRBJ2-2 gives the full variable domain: DAMVIQNPRYQVTQFGKPVTLSCSQTLNHNVMYWYQQKSSQAPKLLFHYYDKDFNNEADTPDNFQSRRPNTSFCFLDIRSPGLGDTAMYLCATRGQGVGTGELFFGEGSRLTVL.

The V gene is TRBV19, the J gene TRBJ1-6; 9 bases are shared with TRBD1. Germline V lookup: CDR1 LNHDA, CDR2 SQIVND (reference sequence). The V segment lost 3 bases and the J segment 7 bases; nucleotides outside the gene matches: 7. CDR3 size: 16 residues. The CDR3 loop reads CASSMVYGQGNSPLHF. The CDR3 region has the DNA TGTGCCAGTAGTATGGTTTACGGACAGGGGAATTCACCCCTCCACTTT.

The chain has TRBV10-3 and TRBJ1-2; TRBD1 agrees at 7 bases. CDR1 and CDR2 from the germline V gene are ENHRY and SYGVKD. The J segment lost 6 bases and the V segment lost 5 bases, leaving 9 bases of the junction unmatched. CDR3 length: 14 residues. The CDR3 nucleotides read TGTGCCATCAGTCTACTACAGGGGTCGGATGGCTACACCTTC. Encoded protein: CAISLLQGSDGYTF.

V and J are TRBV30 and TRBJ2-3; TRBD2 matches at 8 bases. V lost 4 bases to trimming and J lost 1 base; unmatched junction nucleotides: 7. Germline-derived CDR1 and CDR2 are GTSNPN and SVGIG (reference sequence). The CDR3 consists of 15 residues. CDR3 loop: CAWTLGRGGTDTQYF. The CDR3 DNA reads TGTGCCTGGACACTCGGGCGGGGGGGCACAGATACGCAGTATTTT.

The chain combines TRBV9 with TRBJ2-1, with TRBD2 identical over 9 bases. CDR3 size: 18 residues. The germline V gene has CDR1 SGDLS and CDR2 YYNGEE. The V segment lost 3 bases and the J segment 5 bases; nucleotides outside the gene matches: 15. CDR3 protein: CASSGNSGRALDDNEQFF. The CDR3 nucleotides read TGTGCCAGCAGCGGCAATAGCGGGAGAGCGCTCGATGACAATGAGCAGTTCTTC. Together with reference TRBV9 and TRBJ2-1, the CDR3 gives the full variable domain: DSGVTQTPKHLITATGQRVTLRCSPRSGDLSVYWYQQSLDQGLQFLIQYYNGEERAKGNILERFSAQQFPDLHSELNLSSLELGDSALYFCASSGNSGRALDDNEQFFGPGTRLTVL.

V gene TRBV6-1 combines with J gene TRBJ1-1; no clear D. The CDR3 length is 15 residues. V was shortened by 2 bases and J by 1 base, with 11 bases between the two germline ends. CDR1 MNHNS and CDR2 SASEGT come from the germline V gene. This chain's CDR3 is CASSEWRSANTEAFF. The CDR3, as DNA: TGTGCCAGCAGTGAATGGCGGAGCGCGAACACTGAAGCTTTCTTT.

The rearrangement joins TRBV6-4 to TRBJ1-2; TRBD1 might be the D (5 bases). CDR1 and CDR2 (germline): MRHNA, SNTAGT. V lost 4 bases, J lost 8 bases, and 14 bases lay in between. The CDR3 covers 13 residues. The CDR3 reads CASSADRGRGYTF. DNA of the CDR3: TGTGCCAGCAGTGCTGACAGAGGTCGGGGCTACACCTTC.

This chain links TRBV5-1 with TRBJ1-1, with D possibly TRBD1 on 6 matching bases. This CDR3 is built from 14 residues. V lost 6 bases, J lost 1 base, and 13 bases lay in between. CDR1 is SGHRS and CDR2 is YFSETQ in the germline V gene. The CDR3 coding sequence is TGCGCCAGCAACAGACAGGAAAGGAACACTGAAGCTTTCTTT. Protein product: CASNRQERNTEAFF. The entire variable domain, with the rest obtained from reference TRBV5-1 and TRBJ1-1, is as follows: KAGVTQTPRYLIKTRGQQVTLSCSPISGHRSVSWYQQTPGQGLQFLFEYFSETQRNKGNFPGRFSGRQFSNSRSEMNVSTLELGDSALYLCASNRQERNTEAFFGQGTRLTVV.

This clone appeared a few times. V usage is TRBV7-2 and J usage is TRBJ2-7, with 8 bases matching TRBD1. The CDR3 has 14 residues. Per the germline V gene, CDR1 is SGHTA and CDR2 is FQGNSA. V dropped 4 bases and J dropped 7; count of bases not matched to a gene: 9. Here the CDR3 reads CASSYGQGMGEQYF. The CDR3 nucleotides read TGTGCCAGCAGCTATGGACAGGGTATGGGGGAGCAGTACTTC. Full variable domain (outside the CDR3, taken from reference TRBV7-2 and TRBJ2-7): GAGVSQSPSNKVTEKGKDVELRCDPISGHTALYWYRQSLGQGLEFLIYFQGNSAPDKSGLPSDRFSAERTGGSVSTLTIQRTQQEDSAVYLCASSYGQGMGEQYFGPGTRLTVT.

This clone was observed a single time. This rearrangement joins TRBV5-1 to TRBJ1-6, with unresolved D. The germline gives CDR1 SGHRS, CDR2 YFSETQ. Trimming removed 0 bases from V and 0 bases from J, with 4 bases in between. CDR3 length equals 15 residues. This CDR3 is CASSLARSYNSPLHF. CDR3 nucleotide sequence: TGCGCCAGCAGCTTGGCTCGCTCCTATAATTCACCCCTCCACTTT.

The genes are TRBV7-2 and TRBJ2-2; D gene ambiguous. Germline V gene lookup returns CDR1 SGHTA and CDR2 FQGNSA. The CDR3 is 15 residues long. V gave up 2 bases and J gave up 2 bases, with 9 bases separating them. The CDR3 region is CASSLTTTNTGELFF. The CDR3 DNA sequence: TGTGCCAGCAGCTTAACTACCACAAACACCGGGGAGCTGTTTTTT.

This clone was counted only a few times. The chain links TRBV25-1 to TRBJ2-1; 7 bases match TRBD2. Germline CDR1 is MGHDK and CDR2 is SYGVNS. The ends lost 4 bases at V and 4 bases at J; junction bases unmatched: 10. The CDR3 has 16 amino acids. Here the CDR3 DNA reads TGTGCCAGCAGTGGGGGGGGTAGCGGTTCATACAATGAGCAGTTCTTC. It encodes CASSGGGSGSYNEQFF.

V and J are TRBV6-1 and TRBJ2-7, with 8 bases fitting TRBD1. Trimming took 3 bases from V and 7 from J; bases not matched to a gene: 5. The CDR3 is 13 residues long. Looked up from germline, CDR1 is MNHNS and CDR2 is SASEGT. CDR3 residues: CASSDSWTGEQYF. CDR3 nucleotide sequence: TGTGCCAGCAGTGACTCCTGGACAGGGGAGCAGTACTTC.

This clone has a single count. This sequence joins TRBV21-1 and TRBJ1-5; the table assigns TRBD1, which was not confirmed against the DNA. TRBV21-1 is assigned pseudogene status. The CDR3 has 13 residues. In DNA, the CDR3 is TGTGCCAGCGCGGGACAGCAAAATCAGCCCCAGCATTTT. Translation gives CASAGQQNQPQHF.

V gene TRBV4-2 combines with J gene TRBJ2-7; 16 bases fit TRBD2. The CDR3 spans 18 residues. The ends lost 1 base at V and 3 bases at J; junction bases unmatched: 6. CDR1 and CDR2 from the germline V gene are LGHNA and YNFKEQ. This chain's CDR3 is CASSQGVGLAGGHYEQYF. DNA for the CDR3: TGTGCCAGCAGCCAAGGCGTGGGACTAGCGGGGGGGCACTACGAGCAGTACTTC.

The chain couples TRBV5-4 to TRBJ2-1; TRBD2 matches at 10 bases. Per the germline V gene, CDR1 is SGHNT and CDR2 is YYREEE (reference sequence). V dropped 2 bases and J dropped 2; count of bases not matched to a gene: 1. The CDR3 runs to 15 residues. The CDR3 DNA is TGTGCCAGCAGCTTAACTAGCGGGGCCTACAATGAGCAGTTCTTC. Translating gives CASSLTSGAYNEQFF.

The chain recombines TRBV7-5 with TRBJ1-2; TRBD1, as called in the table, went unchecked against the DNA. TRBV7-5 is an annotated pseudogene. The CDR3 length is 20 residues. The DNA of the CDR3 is TGTGTCAGAAGCTCCCGCGTAACTGGGGGACAGGGGGATACTAACTATGGCTACACCTTC. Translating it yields CVRSSRVTGGQGDTNYGYTF.

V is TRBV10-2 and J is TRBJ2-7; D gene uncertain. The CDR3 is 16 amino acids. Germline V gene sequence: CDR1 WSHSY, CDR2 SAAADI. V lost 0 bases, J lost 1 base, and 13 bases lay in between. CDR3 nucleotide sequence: TGCGCCAGCAGTGAGTCCTATGCGAGCTTGTCCTACGAGCAGTACTTC. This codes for CASSESYASLSYEQYF.

CDR3 protein: CASSWGAGANVLTF. Here the CDR3 DNA reads TGTGCCAGTAGTTGGGGGGCTGGGGCCAACGTCCTGACTTTC. The V gene is TRBV19, the J gene TRBJ2-6, with TRBD2 as a possible D gene (6 bases). Germline V gives CDR1 LNHDA, CDR2 SQIVND (reference sequence). The CDR3 has 14 residues. V lost 5 bases, J lost 2 bases, and 7 bases lay in between.

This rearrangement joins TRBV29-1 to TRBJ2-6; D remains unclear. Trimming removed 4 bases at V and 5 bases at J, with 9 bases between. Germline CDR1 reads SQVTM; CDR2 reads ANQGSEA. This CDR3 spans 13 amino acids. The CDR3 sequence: CSVVQSRANVLTF. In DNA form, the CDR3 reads TGCAGCGTTGTACAAAGTCGGGCCAACGTCCTGACTTTC.

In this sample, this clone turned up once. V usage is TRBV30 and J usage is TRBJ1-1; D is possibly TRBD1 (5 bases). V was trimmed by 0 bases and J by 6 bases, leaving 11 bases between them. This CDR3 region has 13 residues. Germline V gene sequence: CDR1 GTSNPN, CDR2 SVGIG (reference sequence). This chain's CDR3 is CAWSVGARAEAFF. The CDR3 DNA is TGTGCCTGGAGTGTAGGGGCAAGGGCTGAAGCTTTCTTT.